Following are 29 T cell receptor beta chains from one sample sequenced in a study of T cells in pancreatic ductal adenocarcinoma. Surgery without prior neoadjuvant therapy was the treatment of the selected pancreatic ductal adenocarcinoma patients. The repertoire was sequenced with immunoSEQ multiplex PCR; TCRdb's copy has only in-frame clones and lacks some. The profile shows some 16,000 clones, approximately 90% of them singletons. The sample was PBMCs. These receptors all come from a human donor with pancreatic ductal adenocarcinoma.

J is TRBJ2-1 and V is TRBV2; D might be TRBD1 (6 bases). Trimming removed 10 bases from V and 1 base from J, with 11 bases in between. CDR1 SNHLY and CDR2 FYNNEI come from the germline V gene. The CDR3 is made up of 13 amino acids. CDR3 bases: TGTGCCACCTACAGGGTGTCCTACAATGAGCAGTTCTTC. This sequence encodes CATYRVSYNEQFF.

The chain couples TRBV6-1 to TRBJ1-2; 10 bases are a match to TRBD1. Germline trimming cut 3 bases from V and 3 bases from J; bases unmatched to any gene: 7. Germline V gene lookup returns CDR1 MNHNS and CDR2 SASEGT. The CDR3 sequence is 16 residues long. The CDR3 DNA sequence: TGTGCCAGCAGTGACCAGGGGACAGGGGAGCACTATGGCTACACCTTC. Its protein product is CASSDQGTGEHYGYTF.

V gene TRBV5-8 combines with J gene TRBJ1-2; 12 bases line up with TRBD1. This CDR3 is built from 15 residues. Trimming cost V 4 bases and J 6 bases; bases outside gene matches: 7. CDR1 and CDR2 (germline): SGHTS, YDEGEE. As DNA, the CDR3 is TGTGCCAGCAGCCTGGGGACAGGGGGCGCCGATGGCTACACCTTC. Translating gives CASSLGTGGADGYTF.

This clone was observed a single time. The CDR3 reads CASRSGAISSYNEQFF. The CDR3 DNA reads TGTGCCAGCAGGTCGGGGGCGATAAGCTCCTACAATGAGCAGTTCTTC. The V gene is TRBV27, the J gene TRBJ2-1; TRBD1 or TRBD2 may be the D gene (6 bases each). The length of the CDR3 is 16 residues. In germline, CDR1 is MNHEY, CDR2 SMNVEV (reference sequence). V lost 6 bases and J lost 0, with 15 bases in between.

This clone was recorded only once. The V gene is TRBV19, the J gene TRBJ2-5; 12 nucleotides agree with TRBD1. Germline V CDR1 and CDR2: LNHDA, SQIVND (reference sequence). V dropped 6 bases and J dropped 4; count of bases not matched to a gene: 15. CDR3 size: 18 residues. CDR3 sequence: CASSPRGTGGRLRETQYF. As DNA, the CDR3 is TGTGCCAGTAGCCCCAGGGGGACAGGGGGCCGGTTACGAGAGACCCAGTACTTC.

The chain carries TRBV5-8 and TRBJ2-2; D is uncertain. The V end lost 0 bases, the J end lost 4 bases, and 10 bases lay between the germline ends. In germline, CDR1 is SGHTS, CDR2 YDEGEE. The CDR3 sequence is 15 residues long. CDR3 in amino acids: CASSLVSQFTGELFF. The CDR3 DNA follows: TGTGCCAGCAGCTTGGTATCACAGTTCACCGGGGAGCTGTTTTTT. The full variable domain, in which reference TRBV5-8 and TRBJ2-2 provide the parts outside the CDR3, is EAGVTQSPTHLIKTRGQQATLRCSPISGHTSVYWYQQALGLGLQFLLWYDEGEERNRGNFPPRFSGRQFPNYSSELNVNALELEDSALYLCASSLVSQFTGELFFGEGSRLTVL.

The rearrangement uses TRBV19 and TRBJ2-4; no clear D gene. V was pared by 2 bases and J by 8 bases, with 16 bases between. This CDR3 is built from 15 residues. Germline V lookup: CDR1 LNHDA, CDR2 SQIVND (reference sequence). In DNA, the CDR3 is TGTGCCAGTAGTATAAGTGGATTCTCCGGAGACATTCAGTACTTC. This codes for CASSISGFSGDIQYF. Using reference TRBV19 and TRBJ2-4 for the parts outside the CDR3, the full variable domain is DGGITQSPKYLFRKEGQNVTLSCEQNLNHDAMYWYRQDPGQGLRLIYYSQIVNDFQKGDIAEGYSVSREKKESFPLTVTSAQKNPTAFYLCASSISGFSGDIQYFGAGTRLSVL.

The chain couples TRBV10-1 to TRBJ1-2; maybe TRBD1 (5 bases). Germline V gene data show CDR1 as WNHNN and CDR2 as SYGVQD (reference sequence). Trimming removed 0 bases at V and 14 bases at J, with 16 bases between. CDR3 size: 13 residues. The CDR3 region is CASSESSHGTVTF. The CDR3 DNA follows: TGCGCCAGCAGTGAGTCGAGTCACGGGACGGTAACCTTC.

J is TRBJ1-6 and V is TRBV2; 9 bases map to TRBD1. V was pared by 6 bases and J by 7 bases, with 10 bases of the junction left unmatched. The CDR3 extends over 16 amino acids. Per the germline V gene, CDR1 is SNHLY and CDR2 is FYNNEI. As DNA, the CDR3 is TGTGCCAGCAGGGGGGCCGGACAGGGGTACAATTCACCCCTCCACTTT. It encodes CASRGAGQGYNSPLHF.

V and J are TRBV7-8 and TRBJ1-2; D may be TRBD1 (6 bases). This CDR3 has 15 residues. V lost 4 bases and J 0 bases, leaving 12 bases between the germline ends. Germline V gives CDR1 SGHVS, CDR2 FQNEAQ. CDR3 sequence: CASSSQGPPNYGYTF. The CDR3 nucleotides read TGTGCCAGCAGCTCGCAGGGGCCCCCTAACTATGGCTACACCTTC.

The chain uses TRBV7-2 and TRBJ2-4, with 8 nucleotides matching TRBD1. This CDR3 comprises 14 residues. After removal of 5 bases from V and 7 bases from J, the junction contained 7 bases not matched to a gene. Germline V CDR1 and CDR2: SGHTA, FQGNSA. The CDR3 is CASSNGQGWNIQYF. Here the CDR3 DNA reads TGTGCCAGCAGCAATGGACAGGGATGGAACATTCAGTACTTC. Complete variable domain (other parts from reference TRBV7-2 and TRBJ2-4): GAGVSQSPSNKVTEKGKDVELRCDPISGHTALYWYRQSLGQGLEFLIYFQGNSAPDKSGLPSDRFSAERTGGSVSTLTIQRTQQEDSAVYLCASSNGQGWNIQYFGAGTRLSVL.

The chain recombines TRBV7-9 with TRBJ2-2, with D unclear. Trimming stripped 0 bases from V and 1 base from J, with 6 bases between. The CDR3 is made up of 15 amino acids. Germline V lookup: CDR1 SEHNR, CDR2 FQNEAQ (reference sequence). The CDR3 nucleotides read TGTGCCAGCAGCTTAGCGAGAGGGAACACCGGGGAGCTGTTTTTT. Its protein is CASSLARGNTGELFF. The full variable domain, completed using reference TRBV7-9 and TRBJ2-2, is DTGVSQNPRHKITKRGQNVTFRCDPISEHNRLYWYRQTLGQGPEFLTYFQNEAQLEKSRLLSDRFSAERPKGSFSTLEIQRTEQGDSAMYLCASSLARGNTGELFFGEGSRLTVL.

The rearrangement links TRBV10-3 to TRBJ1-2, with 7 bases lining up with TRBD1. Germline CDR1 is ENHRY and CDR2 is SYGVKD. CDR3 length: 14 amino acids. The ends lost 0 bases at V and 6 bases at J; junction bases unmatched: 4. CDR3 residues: CAISESYRGNGYTF. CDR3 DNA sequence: TGTGCCATCAGTGAGTCTTACAGGGGAAATGGCTACACCTTC.

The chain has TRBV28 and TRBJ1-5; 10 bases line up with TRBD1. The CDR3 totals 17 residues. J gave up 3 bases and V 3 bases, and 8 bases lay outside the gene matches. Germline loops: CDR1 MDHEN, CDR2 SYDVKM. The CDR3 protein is CASSFTGTGDLNQPQHF. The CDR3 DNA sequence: TGTGCCAGCAGTTTTACCGGGACAGGGGATCTCAATCAGCCCCAGCATTTT. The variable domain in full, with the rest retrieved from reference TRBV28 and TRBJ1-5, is DVKVTQSSRYLVKRTGEKVFLECVQDMDHENMFWYRQDPGLGLRLIYFSYDVKMKEKGDIPEGYSVSREKKERFSLILESASTNQTSMYLCASSFTGTGDLNQPQHFGDGTRLSIL.

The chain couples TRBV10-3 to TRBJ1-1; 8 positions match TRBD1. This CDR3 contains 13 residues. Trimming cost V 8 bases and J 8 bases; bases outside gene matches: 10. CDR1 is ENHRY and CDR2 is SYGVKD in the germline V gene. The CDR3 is CAISGQGENEAFF. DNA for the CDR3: TGTGCCATCTCAGGACAGGGCGAAAACGAAGCTTTCTTT.

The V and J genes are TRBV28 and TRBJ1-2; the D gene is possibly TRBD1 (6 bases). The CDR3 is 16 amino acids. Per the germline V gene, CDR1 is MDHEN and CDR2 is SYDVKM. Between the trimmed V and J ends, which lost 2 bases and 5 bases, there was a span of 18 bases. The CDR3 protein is CASSLGSSGGGYGYTF. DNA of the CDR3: TGTGCCAGCAGTTTAGGGTCATCGGGGGGCGGATATGGCTACACCTTC.

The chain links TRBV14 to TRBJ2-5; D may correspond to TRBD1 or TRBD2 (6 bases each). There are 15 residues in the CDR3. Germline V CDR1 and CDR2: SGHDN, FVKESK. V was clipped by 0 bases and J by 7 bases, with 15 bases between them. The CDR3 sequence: CASSQDLGRGGTQYF. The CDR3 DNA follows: TGTGCCAGCAGCCAAGATCTTGGCAGGGGAGGGACCCAGTACTTC. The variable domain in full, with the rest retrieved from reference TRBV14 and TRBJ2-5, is EAGVTQFPSHSVIEKGQTVTLRCDPISGHDNLYWYRRVMGKEIKFLLHFVKESKQDESGMPNNRFLAERTGGTYSTLKVQPAELEDSGVYFCASSQDLGRGGTQYFGPGTRLLVL.

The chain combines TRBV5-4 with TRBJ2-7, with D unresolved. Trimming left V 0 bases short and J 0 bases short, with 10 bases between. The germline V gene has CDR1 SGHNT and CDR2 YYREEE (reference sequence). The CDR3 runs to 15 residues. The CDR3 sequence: CASSLAAVSSYEQYF. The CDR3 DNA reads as TGTGCCAGCAGCTTGGCCGCGGTGAGCTCCTACGAGCAGTACTTC.

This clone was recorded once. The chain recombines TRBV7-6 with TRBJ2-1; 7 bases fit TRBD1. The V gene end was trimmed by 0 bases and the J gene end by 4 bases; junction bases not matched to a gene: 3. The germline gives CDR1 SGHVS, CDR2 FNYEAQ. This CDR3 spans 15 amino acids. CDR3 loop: CASSLALGQYNEQFF. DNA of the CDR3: TGTGCCAGCAGCTTAGCGTTGGGACAGTACAATGAGCAGTTCTTC.

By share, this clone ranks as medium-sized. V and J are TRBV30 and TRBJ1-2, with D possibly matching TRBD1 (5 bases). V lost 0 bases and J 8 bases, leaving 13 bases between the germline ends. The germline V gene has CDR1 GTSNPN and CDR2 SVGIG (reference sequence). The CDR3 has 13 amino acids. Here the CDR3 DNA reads TGTGCCTGGAGTGTGGATCGTAGGACAGGCTACACCTTC. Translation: CAWSVDRRTGYTF.

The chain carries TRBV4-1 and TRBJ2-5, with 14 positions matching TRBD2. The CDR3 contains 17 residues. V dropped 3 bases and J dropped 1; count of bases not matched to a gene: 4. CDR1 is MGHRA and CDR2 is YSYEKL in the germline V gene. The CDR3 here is CASSQGLAGAIQETQYF. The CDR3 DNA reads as TGCGCCAGCAGCCAGGGACTAGCGGGGGCCATCCAAGAGACCCAGTACTTC.

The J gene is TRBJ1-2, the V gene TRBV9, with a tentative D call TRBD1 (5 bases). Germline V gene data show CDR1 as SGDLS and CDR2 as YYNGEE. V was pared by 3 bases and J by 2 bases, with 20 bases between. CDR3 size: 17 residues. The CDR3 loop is CASSAAGSHHRNYGYTF. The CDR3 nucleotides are TGTGCCAGCAGCGCCGCAGGGTCACACCACCGGAACTATGGCTACACCTTC.

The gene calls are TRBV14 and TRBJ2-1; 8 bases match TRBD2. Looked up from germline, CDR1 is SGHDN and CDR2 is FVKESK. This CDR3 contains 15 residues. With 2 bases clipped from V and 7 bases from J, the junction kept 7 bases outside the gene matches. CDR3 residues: CASSQSAGVSNEQFF. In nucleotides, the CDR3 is TGTGCCAGCAGCCAATCAGCGGGAGTGTCAAATGAGCAGTTCTTC.

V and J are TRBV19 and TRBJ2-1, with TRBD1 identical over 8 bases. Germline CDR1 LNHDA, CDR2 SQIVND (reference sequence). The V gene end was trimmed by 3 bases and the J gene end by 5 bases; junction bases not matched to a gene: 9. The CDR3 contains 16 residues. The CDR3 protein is CASSMHRGLNDNEQFF. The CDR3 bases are TGTGCCAGTAGTATGCACAGGGGGTTAAATGACAATGAGCAGTTCTTC.

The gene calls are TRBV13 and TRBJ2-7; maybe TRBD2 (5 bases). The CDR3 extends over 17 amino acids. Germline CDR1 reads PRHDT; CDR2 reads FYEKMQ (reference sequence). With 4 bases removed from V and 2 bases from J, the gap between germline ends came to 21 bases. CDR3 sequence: CASSSRGLSGPAYEQYF. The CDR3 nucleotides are TGTGCCAGCAGCTCCCGGGGTCTCTCTGGGCCCGCCTACGAGCAGTACTTC.

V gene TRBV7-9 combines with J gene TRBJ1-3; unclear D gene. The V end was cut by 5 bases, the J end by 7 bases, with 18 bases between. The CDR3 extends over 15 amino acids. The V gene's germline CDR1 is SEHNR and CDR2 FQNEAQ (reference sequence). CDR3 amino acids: CASSPDSSRWNTIYF. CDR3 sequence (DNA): TGTGCCAGCAGCCCCGACTCCTCTCGGTGGAACACCATATATTTT.

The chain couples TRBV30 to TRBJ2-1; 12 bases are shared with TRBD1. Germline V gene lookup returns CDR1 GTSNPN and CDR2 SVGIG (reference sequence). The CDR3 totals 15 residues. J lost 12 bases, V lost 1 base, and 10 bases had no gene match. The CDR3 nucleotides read TGTGCCTGGAGTGCCGGGACAGGGGGCGCGATGGGGCAGTTCTTC. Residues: CAWSAGTGGAMGQFF.

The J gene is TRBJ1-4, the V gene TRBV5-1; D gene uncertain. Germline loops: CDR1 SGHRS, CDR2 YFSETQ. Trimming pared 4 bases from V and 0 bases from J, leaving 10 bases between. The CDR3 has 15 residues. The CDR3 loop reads CASSRRGATNEKLFF. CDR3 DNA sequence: TGCGCCAGCAGCCGGCGCGGTGCAACTAATGAAAAACTGTTTTTT. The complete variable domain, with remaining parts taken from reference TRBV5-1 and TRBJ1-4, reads KAGVTQTPRYLIKTRGQQVTLSCSPISGHRSVSWYQQTPGQGLQFLFEYFSETQRNKGNFPGRFSGRQFSNSRSEMNVSTLELGDSALYLCASSRRGATNEKLFFGSGTQLSVL.

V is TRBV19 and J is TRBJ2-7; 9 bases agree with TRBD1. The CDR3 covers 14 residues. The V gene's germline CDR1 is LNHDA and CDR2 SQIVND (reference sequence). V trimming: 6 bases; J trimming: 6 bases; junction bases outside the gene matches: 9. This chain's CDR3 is CASSLQGAQAEQYF. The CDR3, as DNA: TGTGCCAGTAGCCTACAGGGGGCGCAAGCCGAGCAGTACTTC.